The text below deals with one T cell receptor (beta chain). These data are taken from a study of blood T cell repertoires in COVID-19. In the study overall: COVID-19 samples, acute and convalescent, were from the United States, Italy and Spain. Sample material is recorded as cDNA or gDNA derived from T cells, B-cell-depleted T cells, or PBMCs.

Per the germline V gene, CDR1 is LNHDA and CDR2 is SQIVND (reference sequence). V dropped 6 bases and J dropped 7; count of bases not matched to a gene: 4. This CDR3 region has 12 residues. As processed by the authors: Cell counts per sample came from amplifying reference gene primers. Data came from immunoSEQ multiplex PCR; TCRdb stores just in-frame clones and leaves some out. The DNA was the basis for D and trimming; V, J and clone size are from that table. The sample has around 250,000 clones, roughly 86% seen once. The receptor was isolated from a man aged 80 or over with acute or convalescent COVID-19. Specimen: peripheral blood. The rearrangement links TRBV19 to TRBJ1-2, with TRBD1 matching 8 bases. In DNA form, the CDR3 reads TGTGCCAGTAGGCTAGACAGGGGTGGCTACACCTTC. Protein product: CASRLDRGGYTF. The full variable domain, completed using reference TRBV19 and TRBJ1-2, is DGGITQSPKYLFRKEGQNVTLSCEQNLNHDAMYWYRQDPGQGLRLIYYSQIVNDFQKGDIAEGYSVSREKKESFPLTVTSAQKNPTAFYLCASRLDRGGYTFGSGTRLTVV.